The rows below give T cell receptor beta chains drawn from one sample of a study of cytotoxic CD8 clonotypes in ibrutinib-treated CLL. Produced via immunoSEQ multiplex PCR; TCRdb's table is partial and in-frame only. The data hold 160,000 or so clones, with approximately 80% observed a single time. The sequenced sample was PBMCs, obtained after 24 months of ibrutinib treatment. These TCRs come from a human donor with chronic lymphocytic leukemia. Both conserved end residues are part of each CDR3.

v_call: TRBV30; cdr3_length: 14; cdr3_aa: CAWSDPVLWGEQFF
v_call: TRBV14; cdr3_length: 13; cdr3_aa: CASRRTGSETQYF
v_call: TRBV7-8; cdr3_length: 17; cdr3_aa: CASSVSLQGSTGSPLHF
v_call: TRBV7-9; cdr3_length: 14; cdr3_aa: CASRGPVATDTQYF
v_call: TRBV7-2; cdr3_length: 14; cdr3_aa: CASSFAAGMGEQYF
v_call: TRBV19; cdr3_length: 12; cdr3_aa: CASSPRGYGYTF
v_call: TRBV7-8; cdr3_length: 16; cdr3_aa: CASSPPYRSGGYEQYF
v_call: TRBV11-1; cdr3_length: 14; cdr3_aa: CASSTDRGQSEQYF
v_call: TRBV14; cdr3_length: 13; cdr3_aa: CASSPIGSSEQYF
v_call: TRBV6-1; cdr3_length: 14; cdr3_aa: CASVRDTMNTEAFF
v_call: TRBV7-9; cdr3_length: 11; cdr3_aa: CASSSNYEQYF
v_call: TRBV7-2; cdr3_length: 18; cdr3_aa: CASSSQGHGVRRGETQYF
v_call: TRBV5-1; cdr3_length: 14; cdr3_aa: CASSPGTGNTEAFF
v_call: TRBV9; cdr3_length: 15; cdr3_aa: CASSVVASGVGEQYF
v_call: TRBV7-5; cdr3_length: 16; cdr3_aa: CVRSPRQGRGANVLTF
v_call: TRBV27; cdr3_length: 14; cdr3_aa: CASSGQLASYEQYF
v_call: TRBV6-9; cdr3_length: 12; cdr3_aa: CASSSLGQPQHF
v_call: TRBV7-2; cdr3_length: 13; cdr3_aa: CASSKQGFQPQHF
v_call: TRBV6-5; cdr3_length: 13; cdr3_aa: CASSYRLDTEAFF
v_call: TRBV11-3; cdr3_length: 18; cdr3_aa: CASSLGRSGRPLGDTQYF
v_call: TRBV29-1; cdr3_length: 15; cdr3_aa: CSVEKSGSSPGELFF
v_call: TRBV7-3; cdr3_length: 14; cdr3_aa: CASSPTSGTETQYF
v_call: TRBV2; cdr3_length: 10; cdr3_aa: CASSRNTIYF
v_call: TRBV6-6; cdr3_length: 14; cdr3_aa: CASSYTSAHYEQYF
v_call: TRBV19; cdr3_length: 15; cdr3_aa: CASSIARLAHNEQFF
v_call: TRBV28; cdr3_length: 15; cdr3_aa: CASSPGGTGAYEQYF
v_call: TRBV6-5; cdr3_length: 15; cdr3_aa: CASTKQGARDTEAFF
v_call: TRBV5-5; cdr3_length: 18; cdr3_aa: CASSTGARSTGVENEQFF
v_call: TRBV7-2; cdr3_length: 14; cdr3_aa: CASSLYRAPDTQYF
v_call: TRBV7-3; cdr3_length: 17; cdr3_aa: CASSRLRTGKDTDTQYF